This TCR beta chain is drawn from a study of cytomegalovirus exposure and HLA in healthy donors. As for the study in general: The study placed approximately 78% of its 398 genotyped donors in the Caucasian-associated ancestry cluster.

PCR was performed using 60 Vbeta and 13 Jbeta primers. The data were produced by immunoSEQ multiplex PCR, yet TCRdb's version contains in-frame clones alone and is incomplete. The clone table shows tens of thousands of clones, with the ten largest holding less than 2.5%. Likely unrecorded immune exposures existed in these nominally healthy donors. V trimming: 1 base; J trimming: 3 bases; junction bases outside the gene matches: 8. Germline V gene sequence: CDR1 SQVTM, CDR2 ANQGSEA. The CDR3 contains 16 residues. General study findings and limits: Excluded were some V segments that proved indistinguishable, including TRBV6-2 and TRBV6-3. The investigators catalogued 164 TCR beta chains as cytomegalovirus-associated.

Note on this clone: The antigen is not known.

The sequencing sample was made of PBMCs. The receptor's source is a female donor in good health and CMV-seronegative. The chain combines TRBV29-1 with TRBJ2-1, with TRBD2 matching 8 bases. CDR3 amino acids: CSVEGGSGGFYNEQFF. CDR3 bases: TGCAGCGTTGAAGGCGGGAGCGGGGGCTTCTACAATGAGCAGTTCTTC.